Listed here are 3 T cell receptor beta chains from one sample, sequenced in a study of vaccination effects on CD4 cells after COVID-19. What these receptors recognize is not known. Upon completion of around 9 days in culture, CD4+ T cells were isolated. The data were produced by immunoSEQ multiplex PCR, yet TCRdb's version contains in-frame clones alone and is incomplete. The profile shows over 65,000 clones, around 77% of them singletons. The source material was CD4+ T cells from PBMCs cultured without peptide, sampled before COVID-19 vaccination. The receptor source for this set is a human donor who received a COVID-19 vaccine.

This chain links TRBV5-6 with TRBJ1-2, with D uncertain. CDR3 length: 14 residues. The V and J ends lost 4 bases and 5 bases respectively, with 15 bases between them. Germline-derived CDR1 and CDR2 are SGHDT and YYEEEE. The DNA of the CDR3 is TGTGCCAGCAGCCTGGTCTACGGACTTTATGGCTACACCTTC. Translating it yields CASSLVYGLYGYTF.

The chain's CDR3 is CASSIGRLGLTDTQYF. CDR3 sequence (DNA): TGTGCCAGTAGTATAGGGCGTTTGGGGCTCACAGATACGCAGTATTTT. The V gene is TRBV19, the J gene TRBJ2-3; tentatively, D is TRBD1 (5 bases). Trimming stripped 1 base from V and 2 bases from J, with 13 bases between. Germline lookup yields CDR1 LNHDA and CDR2 SQIVND (reference sequence). The length of the CDR3 is 16 residues.

The chain couples TRBV11-2 to TRBJ2-5; TRBD2 agrees at 9 bases. From germline, CDR1 is SGHAT and CDR2 FQNNGV. Trimming cost V 5 bases and J 2 bases; bases outside gene matches: 9. This CDR3 spans 16 amino acids. The CDR3 region has the DNA TGTGCCAGCAGCAGAAATAGCGGGGGACCTCAAGAGACCCAGTACTTC. This gives the protein CASSRNSGGPQETQYF.